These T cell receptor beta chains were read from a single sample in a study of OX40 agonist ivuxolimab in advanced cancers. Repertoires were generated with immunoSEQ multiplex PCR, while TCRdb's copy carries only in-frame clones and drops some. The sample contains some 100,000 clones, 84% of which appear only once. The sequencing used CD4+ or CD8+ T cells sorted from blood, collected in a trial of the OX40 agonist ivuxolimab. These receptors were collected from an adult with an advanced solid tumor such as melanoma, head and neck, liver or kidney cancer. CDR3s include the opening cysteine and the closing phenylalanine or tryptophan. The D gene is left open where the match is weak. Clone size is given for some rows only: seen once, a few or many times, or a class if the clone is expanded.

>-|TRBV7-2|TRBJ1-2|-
CASSPRQGPGYTF
TGTGCCAGCAGCCCCCGCCAGGGGCCTGGCTACACCTTC
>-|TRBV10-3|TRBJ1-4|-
CAISARDEKLFF
TGTGCCATCAGTGCCAGGGACGAAAAACTGTTTTTT
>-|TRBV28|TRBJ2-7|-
CASSPPRTYSSYEQYF
TGTGCCAGCAGTCCCCCTAGGACATACAGCTCCTACGAGCAGTACTTC
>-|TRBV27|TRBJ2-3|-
CASSSTDTQYF
TGTGCCAGCAGTTCCACAGATACGCAGTATTTT
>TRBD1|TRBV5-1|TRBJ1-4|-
CASSEGTGPNEKLFF
TGCGCCAGCAGCGAGGGGACAGGGCCAAATGAAAAACTGTTTTTT
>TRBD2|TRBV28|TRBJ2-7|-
CASSETWEGEQYF
TGTGCCAGCAGTGAGACCTGGGAGGGCGAGCAGTACTTC
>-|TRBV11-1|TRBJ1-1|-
CASSLEDGNTEAFF
TGTGCCAGCAGCTTAGAGGACGGGAACACTGAAGCTTTCTTT
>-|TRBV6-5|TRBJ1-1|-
CASNGGSLNTEAFF
TGTGCCAGCAACGGGGGGTCTTTGAACACTGAAGCTTTCTTT
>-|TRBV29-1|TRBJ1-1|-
CSGRTAPNTEAFF
TGCAGCGGTCGGACGGCACCGAACACTGAAGCTTTCTTT
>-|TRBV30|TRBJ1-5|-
CAWSDRGKQPQHF
TGTGCCTGGAGTGATAGAGGAAAACAGCCCCAGCATTTT
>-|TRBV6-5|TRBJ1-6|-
CASSYQPINSPLHF
TGTGCCAGCAGTTATCAACCGATCAATTCACCCCTCCACTTT
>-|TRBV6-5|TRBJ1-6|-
CASSYSGNAALHF
TGTGCCAGCAGTTACTCGGGGAATGCGGCCCTCCACTTT
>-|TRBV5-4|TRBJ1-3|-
CASSLGGWVSGNTIYF
TGTGCCAGCAGCTTGGGCGGGTGGGTGTCTGGAAACACCATATATTTT
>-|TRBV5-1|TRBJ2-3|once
CASSLVLGTDTQYF
TGCGCCAGCAGCTTGGTTCTCGGCACAGATACGCAGTATTTT
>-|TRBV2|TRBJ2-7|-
CASSGTLLMNYEQYF
TGTGCCAGCAGCGGGACCCTACTAATGAACTACGAGCAGTACTTC
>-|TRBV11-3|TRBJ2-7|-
CASSPPGRDYEQYF
TGTGCCAGCAGCCCGCCGGGCAGGGACTACGAGCAGTACTTC
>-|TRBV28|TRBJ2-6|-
CASMNSGANVLTF
TGTGCCAGCATGAACTCTGGGGCCAACGTCCTGACTTTC
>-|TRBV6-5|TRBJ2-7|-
CASSYSRTSEQYF
TGTGCCAGCAGTTACTCCCGCACCAGCGAGCAGTACTTC
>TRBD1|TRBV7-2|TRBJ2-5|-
CASSLGTGGETQYF
TGTGCCAGCAGCTTAGGGACAGGGGGGGAGACCCAGTACTTC
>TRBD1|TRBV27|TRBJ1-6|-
CASRRQGGNSPLHF
TGTGCCAGCAGGAGACAGGGTGGTAATTCACCCCTCCACTTT
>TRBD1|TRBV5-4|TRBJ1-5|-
CASSPGTAPGQPQHF
TGTGCCAGCAGCCCGGGGACAGCTCCAGGTCAGCCCCAGCATTTT
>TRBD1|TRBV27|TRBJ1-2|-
CASSLRQGSLYGYTF
TGTGCCAGCAGTTTAAGACAGGGATCCCTCTATGGCTACACCTTC